This T cell receptor (beta chain) was documented in a study of blood T cell repertoires in COVID-19. Study background: Acute and convalescent COVID-19 specimens originated in the United States, Italy and Spain. PBMCs, B-cell-depleted T cells, or T cells were the source of the cDNA or gDNA that made up the material.

Trimming removed 3 bases from V and 6 bases from J; junction bases left unmatched: 5. The CDR3 extends over 14 amino acids. The germline CDR1 and CDR2 sequences are MGHRA and YSYEKL. As originally analysed: Amplified reference gene primers provided the basis for estimating nucleated cell counts. Only in-frame clones appear in the TCRdb table, and some are missing; sequencing was by immunoSEQ multiplex PCR. Clone size and V and J calls were adopted from that table, with D and trimming inferred from the DNA. The table shows around 140,000 clones, with 85% to 90% occurring only once. V usage is TRBV4-1 and J usage is TRBJ1-5; the match to TRBD1 covers 7 bases. The source material was peripheral blood. The receptor comes from a man in his 60s with active or convalescent COVID-19. CDR3 bases: TGCGCCAGCAGCCAGGACAGGACGGGTCAGCCCCAGCATTTT. It specifies CASSQDRTGQPQHF.